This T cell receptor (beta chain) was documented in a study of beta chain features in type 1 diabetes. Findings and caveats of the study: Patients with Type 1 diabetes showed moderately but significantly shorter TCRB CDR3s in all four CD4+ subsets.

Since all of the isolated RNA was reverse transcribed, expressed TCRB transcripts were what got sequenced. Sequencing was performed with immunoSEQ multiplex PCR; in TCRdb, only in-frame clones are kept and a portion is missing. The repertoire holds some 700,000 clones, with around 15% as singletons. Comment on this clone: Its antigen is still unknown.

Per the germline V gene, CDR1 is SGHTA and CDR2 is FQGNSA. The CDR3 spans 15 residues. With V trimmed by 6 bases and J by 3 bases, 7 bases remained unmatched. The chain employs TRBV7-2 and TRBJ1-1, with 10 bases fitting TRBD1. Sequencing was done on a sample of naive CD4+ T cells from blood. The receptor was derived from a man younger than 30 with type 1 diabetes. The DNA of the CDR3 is TGTGCCAGCAGTTGGGACAGGGGAGATGACACTGAAGCTTTCTTT. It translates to CASSWDRGDDTEAFF.